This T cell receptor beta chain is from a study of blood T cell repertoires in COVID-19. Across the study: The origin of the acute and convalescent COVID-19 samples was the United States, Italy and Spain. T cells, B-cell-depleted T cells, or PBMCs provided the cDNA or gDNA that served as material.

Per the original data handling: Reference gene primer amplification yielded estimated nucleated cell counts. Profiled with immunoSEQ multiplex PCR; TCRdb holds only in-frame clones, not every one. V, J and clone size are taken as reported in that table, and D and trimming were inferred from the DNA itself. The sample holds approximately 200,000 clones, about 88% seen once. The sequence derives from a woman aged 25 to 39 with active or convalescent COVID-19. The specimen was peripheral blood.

The CDR3 DNA is TGTGCCAGTAGTATTTCCGGGGGTGAGCAGTTCTTC. Protein: CASSISGGEQFF. V is TRBV19 and J is TRBJ2-1, with D perhaps matching TRBD2 (6 bases). Per germline, CDR1 LNHDA and CDR2 SQIVND (reference sequence). The CDR3 is 12 residues long. Trimming cost V 3 bases and J 9 bases, with 9 bases left between them.